The 21 T cell receptor beta chains listed next were all sequenced from one sample in a study of technical replicates of blood from several donors. Clones were read by immunoSEQ multiplex PCR, and TCRdb kept only the in-frame ones, dropping some. The sample has some 82,000 clones; approximately 94% are singletons. The sequenced sample consisted of T cells isolated from PBMCs. The receptor source for this set is a human donor in good health.

The chain has TRBV30 and TRBJ2-7; no firm D call. V was cut by 5 bases and J by 1 base, with 18 bases left in between. The length of the CDR3 is 15 residues. Germline V gene lookup returns CDR1 GTSNPN and CDR2 SVGIG (reference sequence). The CDR3 sequence: CAWAVRLDGSYEQYF. The CDR3 nucleotides read TGTGCCTGGGCCGTGCGGCTAGATGGGTCCTACGAGCAGTACTTC. The full variable domain, in which reference TRBV30 and TRBJ2-7 provide the parts outside the CDR3, is SQTIHQWPATLVQPVGSPLSLECTVEGTSNPNLYWYRQAAGRGLQLLFYSVGIGQISSEVPQNLSASRPQDRQFILSSKKLLLSDSGFYLCAWAVRLDGSYEQYFGPGTRLTVT.

The chain recombines TRBV7-2 with TRBJ1-2; TRBD1 agrees at 8 bases. Germline V gene data show CDR1 as SGHTA and CDR2 as FQGNSA. V dropped 1 base and J dropped 5; count of bases not matched to a gene: 9. This CDR3 is 16 amino acids long. The CDR3 loop reads CASSLEGLGQGYGYTF. The CDR3 DNA is TGTGCCAGCAGCTTAGAAGGGCTTGGACAGGGTTATGGCTACACCTTC.

The J gene is TRBJ1-2, the V gene TRBV5-4, with TRBD1 matching over 9 bases. CDR1 and CDR2 (germline): SGHNT, YYREEE (reference sequence). The CDR3 sequence is 14 residues long. The trim removed 4 bases at V and 4 bases at J, leaving 5 bases unmatched. CDR3: CASSTDRGTYGYTF. Written as DNA, the CDR3 is TGTGCCAGCAGCACTGACAGGGGGACCTATGGCTACACCTTC.

This clone has a single count. The chain has TRBV13 and TRBJ1-1; a weak D match, TRBD1 (6 bases). CDR3 length equals 14 residues. Trimming took 2 bases from V and 4 from J, leaving 11 bases between them. Germline CDR1 and CDR2: PRHDT and FYEKMQ (reference sequence). CDR3 nucleotides: TGTGCCAGCAGCTTATATTCAGGGGTCACTGAAGCTTTCTTT. Residues: CASSLYSGVTEAFF.

The rearrangement uses TRBV6-1 and TRBJ1-2; D unclear. The CDR3 runs to 13 residues. Germline values: CDR1 MNHNS, CDR2 SASEGT. With 4 bases removed from V and 4 bases from J, the gap between germline ends came to 10 bases. The CDR3 spells CASSGGLPYGYTF. The CDR3 DNA reads as TGTGCCAGCAGTGGCGGGCTCCCCTATGGCTACACCTTC.

V is TRBV5-6 and J is TRBJ1-1; D remains unclear. There are 14 residues in the CDR3. Per germline, CDR1 SGHDT and CDR2 YYEEEE. With 5 bases removed from V and 4 bases from J, the gap between germline ends came to 15 bases. CDR3 sequence (DNA): TGTGCCAGCAGTTTACCGACACCCCTCACTGAAGCTTTCTTT. It yields the protein CASSLPTPLTEAFF.

The V gene is TRBV6-5, the J gene TRBJ2-4, with D possibly TRBD2 on 6 matching bases. The CDR3 is 14 amino acids. Trimming removed 2 bases at V and 9 bases at J, with 14 bases between. Looked up from germline, CDR1 is MNHEY and CDR2 is SVGAGI. CDR3 amino acids: CASSYTGERGIQYF. The DNA of the CDR3 is TGTGCCAGCAGTTACACGGGGGAAAGGGGCATTCAGTACTTC.

The chain employs TRBV7-3 and TRBJ2-1; TRBD2 matches 7 bases. Germline CDR1 reads SGHTA; CDR2 reads FQGTGA. The J segment lost 2 bases and the V segment lost 2 bases, leaving 3 bases of the junction unmatched. The CDR3 totals 15 residues. CDR3 bases: TGTGCCAGCAGCTTAGGGGAGGGCCCCTACAATGAGCAGTTCTTC. Translating it yields CASSLGEGPYNEQFF.

The V gene is TRBV7-9, the J gene TRBJ2-3; 13 bases align to TRBD2. The CDR3 sequence is 16 residues long. Germline V gives CDR1 SEHNR, CDR2 FQNEAQ (reference sequence). V lost 2 bases, J lost 2 bases, and 1 base stayed unmatched. CDR3 sequence reads: CASSLTSGRATDTQYF. CDR3 coding DNA: TGTGCCAGCAGCTTAACTAGCGGGAGGGCCACAGATACGCAGTATTTT.

V and J are TRBV5-1 and TRBJ2-7; TRBD1 agrees at 10 bases. CDR1 SGHRS and CDR2 YFSETQ come from the germline V gene. V trimming: 0 bases; J trimming: 3 bases; junction bases outside the gene matches: 3. The CDR3 is made up of 15 amino acids. The DNA of the CDR3 is TGCGCCAGCAGCTTGGGGGACAGGGGAATCTACGAGCAGTACTTC. Protein: CASSLGDRGIYEQYF.

This chain links TRBV15 with TRBJ2-6, with 7 bases fitting TRBD1. The CDR3 is 17 residues long. V dropped 8 bases and J dropped 1; count of bases not matched to a gene: 11. Looked up from germline, CDR1 is LNHNV and CDR2 is YYDKDF (reference sequence). Here the CDR3 reads CATAGYRGESGANVLTF. The CDR3 nucleotides are TGTGCCACCGCAGGTTACAGGGGAGAGTCTGGGGCCAACGTCCTGACTTTC.

The chain couples TRBV30 to TRBJ1-1; the D is unclear. Germline CDR1 GTSNPN, CDR2 SVGIG (reference sequence). V was pared by 2 bases and J by 2 bases, with 9 bases between. The CDR3 sequence is 13 residues long. This CDR3 reads CAWSFWQNTEAFF. The DNA of the CDR3 is TGTGCCTGGAGTTTCTGGCAAAACACTGAAGCTTTCTTT.

The chain employs TRBV7-8 and TRBJ2-1; 9 nucleotides agree with TRBD2. This CDR3 region has 16 residues. Germline V gene lookup returns CDR1 SGHVS and CDR2 FQNEAQ. J gave up 8 bases and V 0 bases, and 8 bases lay outside the gene matches. In DNA, the CDR3 is TGTGCCAGCAGCTTAGCAACAGGGACTAGCATTTATGAGCAGTTCTTC. Protein: CASSLATGTSIYEQFF.

The chain is built from TRBV10-3 and TRBJ1-2; D not resolved. Between the trimmed V and J ends, which lost 2 bases and 8 bases, there was a span of 6 bases. Germline CDR1 reads ENHRY; CDR2 reads SYGVKD. The CDR3 is 11 residues long. Here the CDR3 DNA reads TGTGCCATCAGTGAGAATCTGGGCTACACCTTC. It translates to CAISENLGYTF.

The V and J genes are TRBV7-3 and TRBJ2-7; D is unresolved. Trimming took off 5 bases at V and 1 base at J, with 15 bases between the two ends. This CDR3 is 15 amino acids long. Germline lookup yields CDR1 SGHTA and CDR2 FQGTGA. CDR3 protein: CASSIGHGLSYEQYF. CDR3 nucleotide sequence: TGTGCCAGCAGCATTGGGCACGGCCTTTCCTACGAGCAGTACTTC.

This chain links TRBV30 with TRBJ1-3; D not certain. CDR3 length: 13 amino acids. Germline-derived CDR1 and CDR2 are GTSNPN and SVGIG (reference sequence). V dropped 4 bases and J dropped 4 bases, with 11 bases sitting between them. The CDR3 DNA reads as TGTGCCTGGAAAAAGGGAGCGGGAAACACCATATATTTT. It is translated as CAWKKGAGNTIYF.

The V gene is TRBV14, the J gene TRBJ2-1, with D possibly matching TRBD2 (6 bases). From germline, CDR1 is SGHDN and CDR2 FVKESK. This CDR3 has 16 amino acids. Trimming took 1 base from V and 2 from J, leaving 12 bases between them. CDR3 DNA: TGTGCCAGCAGCCAAGCCCCGACTAGTGCCTACAATGAGCAGTTCTTC. Translating gives CASSQAPTSAYNEQFF.

The chain couples TRBV28 to TRBJ2-2; 10 bases are a match to TRBD2. This CDR3 is 16 amino acids long. V was clipped by 10 bases and J by 5 bases; unmatched bases: 13. Germline values: CDR1 MDHEN, CDR2 SYDVKM. The DNA for the CDR3 is TGTGCCACCCTCGAAGCGGGAGGGCCTGGGACCGGGGAGCTGTTTTTT. Translating gives CATLEAGGPGTGELFF.

The rearrangement links TRBV5-1 to TRBJ1-1; 10 bases align to TRBD1. The CDR3 is 16 residues long. Trimming took 4 bases from V and 2 from J; bases not matched to a gene: 8. Germline V gene sequence: CDR1 SGHRS, CDR2 YFSETQ. CDR3 loop: CASSRTGTGVNTEAFF. The CDR3 DNA reads as TGCGCCAGCAGCAGAACCGGGACAGGGGTTAACACTGAAGCTTTCTTT.

The V gene is TRBV29-1, the J gene TRBJ2-7; TRBD1 matches at 7 bases. CDR1 and CDR2 (germline): SQVTM, ANQGSEA. The junction had 9 bases not matched to a gene; V was cut back by 2 bases and J by 5 bases. The CDR3 is made up of 14 amino acids. The CDR3 DNA follows: TGCAGCGTTGAAAGAAGGGGCCAGGGGGACGAGCAGTACTTC. It specifies CSVERRGQGDEQYF.

The V gene is TRBV29-1, the J gene TRBJ1-2; 7 bases agree with TRBD1. The CDR3 is 13 amino acids. J was trimmed by 11 bases and V by 3 bases; bases with no gene match: 12. The germline V gene has CDR1 SQVTM and CDR2 ANQGSEA. CDR3: CSVETNRGLIYTF. CDR3 nucleotides: TGCAGCGTTGAGACCAACAGGGGACTTATTTACACCTTC.